The T cell receptor (beta chain) under discussion was sequenced for a study of post-analysis software for immune sequencing data. Across the whole study: Secondary progressive, relapsing-remitting and progressive-relapsing multiple sclerosis were among the included disease courses.

V gave up 3 bases and J gave up 5 bases, with 7 bases separating them. CDR1 MNHEY and CDR2 SVGAGI come from the germline V gene. The CDR3 is made up of 12 amino acids. TCR beta libraries were prepared from cDNA with unique molecular identifiers. cDNA molecules numbering 400,000 to 550,000 came from approximately 1 to 10 million T cells. Each CDR3 protein gets one entry after TCRdb re-called the PCR reads with MiXCR. The sample carries 550,000 to 700,000 distinct CDR3 sequences, 44% recorded once. Findings and limits, study-wide: In patients, TRBV5-6, TRBV5-1 and TRBV20-1 belonged to roughly five TRBV segments found more frequently than in controls.

This clonotype came up many times. Its antigen is as yet unknown. The gene calls are TRBV6-5 and TRBJ2-5; TRBD2 is a possible D gene (6 bases). Sequenced sample: blood. The source is a girl between 10 and 17 years old with multiple sclerosis. The CDR3: CASSYSGETQYF. CDR3 nucleotides: TGTGCCAGCAGTTATAGCGGTGAGACCCAGTACTTC.